What follows describes a single T cell receptor (beta chain). The record originates from a study of T-cell memory formation after mild COVID-19. TCRdb re-derived calls from the 5' RACE reads in MiXCR, one entry per CDR3 protein. Of approximately 500,000 distinct CDR3 sequences detected, more than 20% appear once; the ten largest clones hold approximately 12%. Trimming left V 6 bases short and J 2 bases short, with 17 bases between. The CDR3 covers 16 residues. CDR1 and CDR2 from the germline V gene are MNHEY and SVGEGT. V is TRBV6-2 or TRBV6-3 and J is TRBJ1-5, with TRBD1 as a possible D gene (6 bases). Sequencing was performed on PBMCs or a T cell subset sorted from them (not recorded which). The clonotype originates from an adult woman who had mild COVID-19 (a few samples of this study predate the infection). Cell type and time point are not known. The CDR3 nucleotides are TGTGCCAGCAGCTACGGACAGCTAGGAGGCAATCAGCCCCAGCATTTT. It specifies CASSYGQLGGNQPQHF.